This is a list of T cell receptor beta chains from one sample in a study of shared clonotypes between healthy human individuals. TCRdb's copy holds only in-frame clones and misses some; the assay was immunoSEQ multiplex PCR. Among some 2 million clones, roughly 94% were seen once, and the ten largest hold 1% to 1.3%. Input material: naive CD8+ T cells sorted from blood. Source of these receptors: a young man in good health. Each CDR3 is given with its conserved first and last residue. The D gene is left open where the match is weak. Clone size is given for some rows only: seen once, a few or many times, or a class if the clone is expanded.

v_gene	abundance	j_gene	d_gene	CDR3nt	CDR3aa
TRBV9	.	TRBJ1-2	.	TGTGCCAGCAGCGCGCAGGGAGGGGGTAATGGCTACACCTTC	CASSAQGGGNGYTF
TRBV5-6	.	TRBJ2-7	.	TGTGCCAGCAGTCCTGGGACCCTAAGGAGGCTTGGAACCGAGCAGTACTTC	CASSPGTLRRLGTEQYF
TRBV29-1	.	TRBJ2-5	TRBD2	TGCAGCGTTGAGGCTAGCGGGGGAGAGACCCAGTACTTC	CSVEASGGETQYF
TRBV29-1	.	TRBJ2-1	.	TGCAGCGTTCCCGGGGCCTTGTCCTACAATGAGCAGTTCTTC	CSVPGALSYNEQFF
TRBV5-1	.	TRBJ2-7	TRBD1	TGCGCCAGCAGCTTGAGCCGGACAGGGGAGGAAGGCGAGCAGTACTTC	CASSLSRTGEEGEQYF
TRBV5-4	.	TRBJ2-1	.	TGTGCCAGCAGCCCGGGGGCGGGAGTGGGCAATGAGCAGTTCTTC	CASSPGAGVGNEQFF
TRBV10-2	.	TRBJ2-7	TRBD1	TGCGCCAGCAGTGGTCGACAGGGTGGTAGCTACGAGCAGTACTTC	CASSGRQGGSYEQYF
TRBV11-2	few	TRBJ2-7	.	TGTGCCAGCAGCTTTACCGGCTGGGGCTCCTACGAGCAGTACTTC	CASSFTGWGSYEQYF
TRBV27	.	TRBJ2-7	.	TGTGCCAGCAGTGAACAGGGTTCCTACGAGCAGTACTTC	CASSEQGSYEQYF
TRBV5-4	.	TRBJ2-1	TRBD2	TGTGCCAGCACGGCGGGAGGGGGCAATGAGCAGTTCTTC	CASTAGGGNEQFF
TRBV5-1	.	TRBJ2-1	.	TGCGCCAGCAGCTTTGGGTTCCATGAGCAGTTCTTC	CASSFGFHEQFF
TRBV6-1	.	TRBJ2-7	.	TGTGCCAGCAGTGAAGCGGGAGTGAGCTCCTACGAGCAGTACTTC	CASSEAGVSSYEQYF
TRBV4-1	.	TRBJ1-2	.	TGCGCCAGCAGCCAAGAACCGACTAACTATGGCTACACCTTC	CASSQEPTNYGYTF
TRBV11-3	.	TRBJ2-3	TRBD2	TGTGCCAGCAGCTTAGGACTAGCGGGAGATACGCAGTATTTT	CASSLGLAGDTQYF
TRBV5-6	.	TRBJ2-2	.	TGTGCCAGCAGCTTTCGGCCCGGGGAGCTGTTTTTT	CASSFRPGELFF
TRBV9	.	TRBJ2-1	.	TGTGCCAGCAGCGTAGAGGGGGTAACCTACAATGAGCAGTTCTTC	CASSVEGVTYNEQFF
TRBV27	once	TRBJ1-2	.	TGTGCCGTGTTCCAGGGCAAATGGACCTTC	CAVFQGKWTF
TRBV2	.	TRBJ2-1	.	TGTGCCAGCAGTGCCGGAGGGTGGGGTGAGCAGTTCTTC	CASSAGGWGEQFF
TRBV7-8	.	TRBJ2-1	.	TGTGCCAGCAGCTTAAGAGCGGGCTCCTACAATGAGCAGTTCTTC	CASSLRAGSYNEQFF
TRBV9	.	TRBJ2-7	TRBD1	TGTGCCAGCAGCGTAGGGGACAGGGGGACCTACGAGCAGTACTTC	CASSVGDRGTYEQYF
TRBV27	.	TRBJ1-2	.	TGTGCCAGCAGTTTACTCGGGGAAGGGAGCTATGGCTACACCTTC	CASSLLGEGSYGYTF
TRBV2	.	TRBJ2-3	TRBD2	TGTGCCAGCAAGACTAGCGGCGACACAGATACGCAGTATTTT	CASKTSGDTDTQYF
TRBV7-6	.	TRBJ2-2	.	TGTGCCAGCAGCTTAGACGCAGGGATGGCCGGGGAGCTGTTTTTT	CASSLDAGMAGELFF